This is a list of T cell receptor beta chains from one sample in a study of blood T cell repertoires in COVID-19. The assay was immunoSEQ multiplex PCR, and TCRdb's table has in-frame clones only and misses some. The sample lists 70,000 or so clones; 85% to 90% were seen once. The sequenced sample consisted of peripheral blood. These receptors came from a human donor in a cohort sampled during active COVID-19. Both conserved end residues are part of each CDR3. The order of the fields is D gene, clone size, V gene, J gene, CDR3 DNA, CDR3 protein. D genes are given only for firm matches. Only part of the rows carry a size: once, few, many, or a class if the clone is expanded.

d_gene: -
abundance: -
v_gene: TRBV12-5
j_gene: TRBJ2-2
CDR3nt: TGTGCTAGTGGTTCCCTCGGACAGAGAAGATCCGGGGAGCTGTTTTTT
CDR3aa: CASGSLGQRRSGELFF

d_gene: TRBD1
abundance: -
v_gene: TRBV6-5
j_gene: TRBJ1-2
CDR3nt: TGTGCCAGCAGGAAAACAGGGGGCGGAAATGGCTACACCTTC
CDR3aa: CASRKTGGGNGYTF

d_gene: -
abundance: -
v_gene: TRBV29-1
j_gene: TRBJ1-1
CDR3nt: TGCAGCGTTGAAGAGGTCGGGGGTACTGAAGCTTTCTTT
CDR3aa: CSVEEVGGTEAFF

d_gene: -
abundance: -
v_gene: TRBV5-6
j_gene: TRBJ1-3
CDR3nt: TGTGCCAGCAGCCCCTTCGGAGTCTCTGGAAACACCATATATTTT
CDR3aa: CASSPFGVSGNTIYF

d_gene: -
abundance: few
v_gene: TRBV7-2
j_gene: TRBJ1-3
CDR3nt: TGTGCCAGCAGCCCCTCACAGCGTTGGGGCAGCTCTGGAAACACCATATATTTT
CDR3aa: CASSPSQRWGSSGNTIYF

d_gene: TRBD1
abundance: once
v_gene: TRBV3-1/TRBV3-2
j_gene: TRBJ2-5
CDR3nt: TGTGCCAGCAGCAATTTGGACAGGTATGGGACCCAGTACTTC
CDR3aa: CASSNLDRYGTQYF

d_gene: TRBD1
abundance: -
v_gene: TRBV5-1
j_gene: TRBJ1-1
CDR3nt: TGCGCCAGCAGCTTGGCCACAGGGGTGAACACTGAAGCTTTCTTT
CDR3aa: CASSLATGVNTEAFF

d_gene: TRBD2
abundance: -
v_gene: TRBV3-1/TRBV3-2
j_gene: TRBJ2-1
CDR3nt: TGTGCCAGCAGCCAAGCGGGAGGGCTCTACAATGAGCAGTTCTTC
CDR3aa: CASSQAGGLYNEQFF

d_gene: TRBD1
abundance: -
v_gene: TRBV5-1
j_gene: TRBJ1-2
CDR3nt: TGCGCCAGCAGCCCTGGACAGGGTCTGGTCTATGGCTACACCTTC
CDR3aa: CASSPGQGLVYGYTF

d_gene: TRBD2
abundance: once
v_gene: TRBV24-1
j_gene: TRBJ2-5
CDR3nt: TGTGCCACCAGTACCTCTACCAACTTAGCGGGGAAGTACCAAGAGACCCAGTACTTC
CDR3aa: CATSTSTNLAGKYQETQYF

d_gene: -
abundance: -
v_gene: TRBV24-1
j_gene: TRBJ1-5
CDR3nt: TGTGCCACCAGTGAAACGGACTGGAGTCAGCCCCAGCATTTT
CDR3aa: CATSETDWSQPQHF

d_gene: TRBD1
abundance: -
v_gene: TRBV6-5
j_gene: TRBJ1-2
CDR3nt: TGTGCCAGCAGTTACCTACAGGGGTCCTATGGCTACACCTTC
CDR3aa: CASSYLQGSYGYTF

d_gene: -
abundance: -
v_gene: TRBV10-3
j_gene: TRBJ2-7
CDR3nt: TGTGCCATCAGTGAAGGAGGGTTGGTAGGCGAGCAGTACTTC
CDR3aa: CAISEGGLVGEQYF

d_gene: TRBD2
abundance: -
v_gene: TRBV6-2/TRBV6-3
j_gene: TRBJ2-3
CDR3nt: TGTGCCAGCAGTTACTTGGGTAGCGGGAGTGGAAGGGATACGCAGTATTTT
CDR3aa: CASSYLGSGSGRDTQYF

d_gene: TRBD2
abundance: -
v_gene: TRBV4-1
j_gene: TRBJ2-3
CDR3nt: TGCGCCAGCAGCCTTACTAGCGGTGGGGGCACAGATACGCAGTATTTT
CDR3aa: CASSLTSGGGTDTQYF

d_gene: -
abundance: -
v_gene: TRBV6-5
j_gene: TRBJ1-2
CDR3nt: TGTGCCAGCAGTTACAAGGGGCAGGGCTATGGCTACACCTTC
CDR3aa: CASSYKGQGYGYTF

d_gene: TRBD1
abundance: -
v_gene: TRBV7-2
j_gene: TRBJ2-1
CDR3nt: TGTGCCAGCAGCTTAGGCCCCAACAGGGGTCATGAGCAGTTCTTC
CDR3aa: CASSLGPNRGHEQFF

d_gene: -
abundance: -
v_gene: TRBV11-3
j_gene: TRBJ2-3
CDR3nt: TGTGCCAGCAGCAACATTCTAGCGTATCGCACAGATACGCAGTATTTT
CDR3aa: CASSNILAYRTDTQYF

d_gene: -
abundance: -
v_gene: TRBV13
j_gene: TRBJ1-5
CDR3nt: TGTGCCAGCAGCGAAAGGAGACTTAATAGCAATCAGCCCCAGCATTTT
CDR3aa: CASSERRLNSNQPQHF

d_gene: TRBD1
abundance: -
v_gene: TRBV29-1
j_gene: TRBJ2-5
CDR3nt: TGCAGCGTTAGTCCCCTCGCCTGGACAGGGATACGGGAGACCCAGTACTTC
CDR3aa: CSVSPLAWTGIRETQYF

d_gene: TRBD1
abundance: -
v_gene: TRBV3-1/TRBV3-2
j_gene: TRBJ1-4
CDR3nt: TGTGCCAGCAGCCAACAGGGGGCGGCTGAAAAACTGTTTTTT
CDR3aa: CASSQQGAAEKLFF

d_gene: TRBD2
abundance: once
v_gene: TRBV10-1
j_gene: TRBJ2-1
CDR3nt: TGCGCCAGCAGTCGAACAGCGGGGAATGAGCAGTTCTTC
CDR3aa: CASSRTAGNEQFF

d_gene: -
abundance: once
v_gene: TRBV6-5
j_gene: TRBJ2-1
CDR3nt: TGTGCCAGCAGTCCTGTTAGGGGCTACAATGAGCAGTTCTTC
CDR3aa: CASSPVRGYNEQFF

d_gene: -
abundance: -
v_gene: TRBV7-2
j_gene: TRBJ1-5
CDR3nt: TGTGCCAGCAGCCCCGTCTCGTTCGGGGAGCCCCAGCATTTT
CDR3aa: CASSPVSFGEPQHF

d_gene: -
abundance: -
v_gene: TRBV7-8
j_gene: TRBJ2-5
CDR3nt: TGTGCCAGCAGGCCACCACGGGGAGAGGCCCAGTACTTC
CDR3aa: CASRPPRGEAQYF

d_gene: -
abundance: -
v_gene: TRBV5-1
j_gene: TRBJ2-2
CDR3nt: TGCGCCAGCAGCTTGGTCCAGGGTAGCACCGGGGAGCTGTTTTTT
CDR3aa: CASSLVQGSTGELFF

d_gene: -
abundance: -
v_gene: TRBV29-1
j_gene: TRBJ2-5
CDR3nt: TGCAGCGCCAGGGTTGGAGAGACCCAGTACTTC
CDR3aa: CSARVGETQYF